This TCR beta chain appears in the sequencing data of a study of tumor-infiltrating lymphocytes in primary liver carcinoma. Study conclusions and caveats: Lower overlap was observed for tumor-adjacent and tumor-blood pairs relative to tumor region pairs. The study used bulk unsorted samples and so did not compare CD4+ and CD8+ repertoires.

The CDR3 totals 14 residues. Germline lookup yields CDR1 SGHNT and CDR2 YYREEE (reference sequence). V shed 0 bases and J shed 6 bases, with 10 bases lying between them. A constant-region primer served to make TCR beta cDNA from about 530 ng total RNA. TCR beta libraries came from three nested multiplex PCR rounds using slightly modified ARM-PCR. A C-beta reverse primer was combined with TRBV1-TRBV30 forward primers in the first two PCR rounds, and each round had 10 cycles. In TCRdb, the multiplex PCR reads were re-called with MiXCR into one record per CDR3 protein. The sample has over 250,000 distinct CDR3 sequences; roughly 60% are singletons. This clonotype was counted many times. The antigen is undetermined. Extraction also yielded germline DNA, while blood RNA was obtained from unsorted whole blood. It was before surgery that about 3.8 milliliters of peripheral blood were collected.

Sample: peripheral blood. This chain connects TRBV5-4 to TRBJ2-1; D is undetermined. The receptor's source is a woman in her thirties with primary liver carcinoma and hepatitis B virus infection. This CDR3 reads CASSLADQTNEQFF. CDR3 bases: TGTGCCAGCAGCTTGGCCGACCAGACCAATGAGCAGTTCTTC.